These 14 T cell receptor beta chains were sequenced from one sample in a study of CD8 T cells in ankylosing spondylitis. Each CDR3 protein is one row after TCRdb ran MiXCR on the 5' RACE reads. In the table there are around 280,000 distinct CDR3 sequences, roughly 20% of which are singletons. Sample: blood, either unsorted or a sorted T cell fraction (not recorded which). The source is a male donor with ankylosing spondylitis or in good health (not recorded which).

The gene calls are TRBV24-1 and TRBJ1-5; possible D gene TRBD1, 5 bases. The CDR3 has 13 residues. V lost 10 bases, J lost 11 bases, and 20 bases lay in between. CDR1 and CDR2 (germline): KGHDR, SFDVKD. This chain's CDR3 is CATSHGTLQSQHF. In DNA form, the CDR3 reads TGTGCCACGTCACACGGGACGCTACAGTCCCAGCATTTT.

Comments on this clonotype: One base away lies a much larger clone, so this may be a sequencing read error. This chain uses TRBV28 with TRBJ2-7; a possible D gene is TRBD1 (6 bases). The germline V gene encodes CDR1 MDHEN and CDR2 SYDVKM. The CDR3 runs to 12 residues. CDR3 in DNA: TGTGCCAACAGTCCACAGGGATACGAGCAGTACGTC. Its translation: CANSPQGYEQYV.

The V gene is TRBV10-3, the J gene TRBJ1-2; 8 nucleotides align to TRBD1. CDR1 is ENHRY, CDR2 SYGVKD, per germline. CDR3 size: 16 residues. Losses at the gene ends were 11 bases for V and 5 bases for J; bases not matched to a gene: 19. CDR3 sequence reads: CAASPVQGATLYGYTF. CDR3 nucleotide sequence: TGTGCCGCATCCCCAGTGCAGGGGGCAACGCTTTATGGCTACACCTTC.

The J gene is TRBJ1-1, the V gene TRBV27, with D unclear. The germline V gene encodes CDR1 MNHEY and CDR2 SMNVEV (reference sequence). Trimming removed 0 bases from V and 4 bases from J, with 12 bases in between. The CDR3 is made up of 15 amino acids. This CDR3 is CASSLSTLLGTEAFF. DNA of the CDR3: TGTGCCAGCAGTTTATCGACACTTTTGGGCACTGAAGCTTTCTTT.

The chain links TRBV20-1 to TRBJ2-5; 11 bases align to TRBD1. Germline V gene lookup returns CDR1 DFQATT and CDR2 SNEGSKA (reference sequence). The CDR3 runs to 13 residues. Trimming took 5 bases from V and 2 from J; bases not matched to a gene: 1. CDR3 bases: TGCAGTGCTGGACAGGGGGCTCAAGAGACCCAGTACTTC. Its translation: CSAGQGAQETQYF.

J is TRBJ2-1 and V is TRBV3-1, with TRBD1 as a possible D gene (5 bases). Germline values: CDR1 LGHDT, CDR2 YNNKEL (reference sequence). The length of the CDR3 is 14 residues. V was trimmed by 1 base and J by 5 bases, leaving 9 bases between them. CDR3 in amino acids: CASSQGTHNNEQFF. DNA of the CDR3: TGTGCCAGCAGCCAAGGGACACACAACAATGAGCAGTTCTTC.

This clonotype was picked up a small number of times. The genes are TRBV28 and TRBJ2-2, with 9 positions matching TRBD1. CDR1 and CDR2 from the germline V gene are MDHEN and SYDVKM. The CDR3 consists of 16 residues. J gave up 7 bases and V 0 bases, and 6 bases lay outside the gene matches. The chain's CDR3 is CASSLWGQGVDGELFF. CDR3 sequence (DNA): TGTGCCAGCAGTTTATGGGGACAGGGTGTCGACGGGGAGCTGTTTTTT.

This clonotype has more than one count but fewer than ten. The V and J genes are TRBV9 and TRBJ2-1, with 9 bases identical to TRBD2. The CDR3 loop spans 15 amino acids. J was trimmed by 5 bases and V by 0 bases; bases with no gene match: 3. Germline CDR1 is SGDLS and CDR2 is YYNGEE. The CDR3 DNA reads TGTGCCAGCAGCGTAGAGCTAGCGGGGAACAATGAGCAGTTCTTC. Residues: CASSVELAGNNEQFF. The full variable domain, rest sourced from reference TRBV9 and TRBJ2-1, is DSGVTQTPKHLITATGQRVTLRCSPRSGDLSVYWYQQSLDQGLQFLIQYYNGEERAKGNILERFSAQQFPDLHSELNLSSLELGDSALYFCASSVELAGNNEQFFGPGTRLTVL.

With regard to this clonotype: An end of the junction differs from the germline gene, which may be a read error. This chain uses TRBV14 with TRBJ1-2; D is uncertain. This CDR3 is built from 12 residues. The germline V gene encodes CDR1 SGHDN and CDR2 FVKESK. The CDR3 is CASSQDLTASAF. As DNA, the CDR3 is TGTGCCAGCAGCCAAGATCTCACAGCGTCCGCCTTC.

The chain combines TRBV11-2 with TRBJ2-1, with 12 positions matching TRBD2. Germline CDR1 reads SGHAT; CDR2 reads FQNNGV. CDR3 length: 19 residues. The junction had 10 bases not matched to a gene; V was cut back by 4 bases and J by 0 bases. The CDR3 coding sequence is TGTGCCAGCAGCTGGGAGGGACTAGCGGGTACCAGCTCCTACAATGAGCAGTTCTTC. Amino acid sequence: CASSWEGLAGTSSYNEQFF.

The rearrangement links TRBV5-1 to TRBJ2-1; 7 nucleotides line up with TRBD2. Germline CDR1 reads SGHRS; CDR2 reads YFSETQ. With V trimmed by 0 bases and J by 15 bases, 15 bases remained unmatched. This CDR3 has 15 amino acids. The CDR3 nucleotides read TGCGCCAGCAGCTTGGGGGGTTCAACTGGGAGGGCCCGGTTCTTC. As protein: CASSLGGSTGRARFF.

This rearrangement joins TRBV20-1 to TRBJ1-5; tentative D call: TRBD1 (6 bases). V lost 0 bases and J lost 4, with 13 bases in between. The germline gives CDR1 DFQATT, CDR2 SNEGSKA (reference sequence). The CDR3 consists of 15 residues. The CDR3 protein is CSARELGAPNQPQHF. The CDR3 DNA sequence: TGCAGTGCTAGAGAACTGGGGGCCCCTAATCAGCCCCAGCATTTT.

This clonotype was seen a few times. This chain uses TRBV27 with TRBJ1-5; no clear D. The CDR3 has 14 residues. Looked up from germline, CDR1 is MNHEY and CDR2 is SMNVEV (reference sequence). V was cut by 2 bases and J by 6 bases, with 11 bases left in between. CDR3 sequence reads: CASSLRAWGQPQHF. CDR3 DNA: TGTGCCAGCAGTTTACGCGCCTGGGGTCAGCCCCAGCATTTT.

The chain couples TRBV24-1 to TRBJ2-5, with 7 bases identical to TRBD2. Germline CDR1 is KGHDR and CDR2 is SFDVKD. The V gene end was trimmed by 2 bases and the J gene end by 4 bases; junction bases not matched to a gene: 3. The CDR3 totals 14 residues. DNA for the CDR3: TGTGCCACCAGTGATTACCGACTAGCAGAGACCCAGTACTTC. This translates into CATSDYRLAETQYF.